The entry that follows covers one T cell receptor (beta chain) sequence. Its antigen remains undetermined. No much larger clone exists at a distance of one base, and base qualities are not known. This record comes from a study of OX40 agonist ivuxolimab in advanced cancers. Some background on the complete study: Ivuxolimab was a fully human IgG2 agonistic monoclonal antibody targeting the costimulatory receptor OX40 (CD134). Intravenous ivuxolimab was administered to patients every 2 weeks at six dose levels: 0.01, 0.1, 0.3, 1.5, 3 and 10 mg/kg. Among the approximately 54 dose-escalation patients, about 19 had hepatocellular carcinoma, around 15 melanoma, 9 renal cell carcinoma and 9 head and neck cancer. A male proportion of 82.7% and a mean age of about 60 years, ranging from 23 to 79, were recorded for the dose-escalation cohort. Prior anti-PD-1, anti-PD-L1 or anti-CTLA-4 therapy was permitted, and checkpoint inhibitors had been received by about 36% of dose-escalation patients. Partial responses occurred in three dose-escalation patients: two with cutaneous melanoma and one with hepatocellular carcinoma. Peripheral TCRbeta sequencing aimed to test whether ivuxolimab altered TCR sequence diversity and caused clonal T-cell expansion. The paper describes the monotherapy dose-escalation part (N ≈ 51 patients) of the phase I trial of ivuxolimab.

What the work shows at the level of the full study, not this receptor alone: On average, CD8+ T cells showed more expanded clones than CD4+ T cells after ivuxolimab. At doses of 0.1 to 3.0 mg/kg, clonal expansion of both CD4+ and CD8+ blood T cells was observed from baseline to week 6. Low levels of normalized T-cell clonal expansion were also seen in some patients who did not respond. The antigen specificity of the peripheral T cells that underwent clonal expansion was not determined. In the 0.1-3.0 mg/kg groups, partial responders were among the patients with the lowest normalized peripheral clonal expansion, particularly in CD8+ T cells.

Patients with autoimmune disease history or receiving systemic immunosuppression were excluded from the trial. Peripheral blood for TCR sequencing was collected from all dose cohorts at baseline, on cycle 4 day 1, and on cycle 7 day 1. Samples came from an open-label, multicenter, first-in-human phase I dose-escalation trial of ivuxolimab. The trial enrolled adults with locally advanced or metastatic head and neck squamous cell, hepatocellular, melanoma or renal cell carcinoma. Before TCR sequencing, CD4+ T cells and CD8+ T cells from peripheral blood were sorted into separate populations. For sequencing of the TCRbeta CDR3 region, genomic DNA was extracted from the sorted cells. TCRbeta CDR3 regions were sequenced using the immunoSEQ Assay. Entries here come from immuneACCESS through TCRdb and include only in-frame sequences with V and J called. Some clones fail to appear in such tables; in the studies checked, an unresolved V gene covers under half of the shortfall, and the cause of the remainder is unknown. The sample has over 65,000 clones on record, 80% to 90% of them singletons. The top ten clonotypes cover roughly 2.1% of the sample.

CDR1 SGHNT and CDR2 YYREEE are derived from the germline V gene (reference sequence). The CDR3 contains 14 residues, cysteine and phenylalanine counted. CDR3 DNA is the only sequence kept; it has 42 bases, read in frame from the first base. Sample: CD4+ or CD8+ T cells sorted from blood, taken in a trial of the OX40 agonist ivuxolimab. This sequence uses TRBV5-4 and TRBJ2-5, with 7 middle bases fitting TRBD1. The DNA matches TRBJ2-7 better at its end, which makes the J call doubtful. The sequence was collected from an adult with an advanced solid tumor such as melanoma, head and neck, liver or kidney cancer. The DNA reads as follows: TGTGCCAGCAGCACAGACAGGGCGATAGACGAGCAGTACTTC. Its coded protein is CASSTDRAIDEQYF.